One sample yielded the 17 T cell receptor beta chains listed below, sequenced in a study of T cell clonality in common variable immunodeficiency. The table came from immunoSEQ multiplex PCR; TCRdb's copy has only in-frame clones and leaves some out. Listed here are around 81,000 clones without any singletons, the top ten holding 0.75% to 1%. The sample was peripheral blood mononuclear cells. The receptors originated from a person aged 18 to 69 in good health.

This clone was seen at least ten times. CDR3: CASSSTGSSYEQYF. Partial CDR3 DNA: TGCGCCAGCAGCTCGACAGGGAGTTCCTACGAG. This chain connects TRBV5-1 to TRBJ2-7; 7 bases line up with TRBD1. The CDR3 extends 3 residues past the end of the read, so its final part is completed from the germline J gene. CDR3 length equals 14 residues. The V segment lost 3 bases and the J segment 1 base; nucleotides outside the gene matches: 4. Germline assignment: CDR1 SGHRS and CDR2 YFSETQ.

At least ten counts were recorded for this clone. The read terminates 3 residues ahead of where the CDR3 ends, so the germline J gene completes it. The sample contains more than one DNA sequence encoding this CDR3. The chain carries TRBV2 and TRBJ1-3, with D possibly TRBD1 on 6 matching bases. Trimming removed 7 bases at V and 2 bases at J, with 15 bases between. CDR1 SNHLY and CDR2 FYNNEI come from the germline V gene. This CDR3 is built from 15 residues. The CDR3 sequence is CASTPDRTTGNTIYF. The covered CDR3 bases are TGTGCCAGCACCCCAGACAGGACGACTGGAAACACC.

The sample holds many counts of this clone. The read is 3 residues too short to cover the CDR3 end, so that end is filled in from the germline J gene. The rearrangement links TRBV7-8 to TRBJ2-7; tentatively, D is TRBD1 (5 bases). Germline V gene data show CDR1 as SGHVS and CDR2 as FQNEAQ. The CDR3 contains 15 residues. The V gene lost 3 bases and the J gene lost 3 bases, with 15 bases spanning the gap. The CDR3 bases that were read are TGTGCCAGCAGCTTCACGGAGAGTCAGGGCTACGAG. Its protein is CASSFTESQGYE. The complete CDR3 sequence is CASSFTESQGYEQYF.

This clone was recorded at least ten times. An end of the junction differs from the germline gene, which may be a read error. The observed sequence ends 3 residues before the CDR3 terminus, with the missing tail filled in from the germline J gene. The chain joins TRBV4-2 to TRBJ2-3; D is ambiguous. CDR1 and CDR2 from the germline V gene are LGHNA and YNFKEQ. CDR3 length: 13 residues. The sequenced CDR3 bases are TGCGCCAGCAGCCCCCTTGGGCTGGATACG. This sequence encodes CASSPLGLDT. The full CDR3 protein is CASSPLGLDTQYF.

This clone was observed many times. The read ends 3 residues before the CDR3 terminus; that terminus is restored from the germline J gene. The chain has TRBV5-4 and TRBJ2-5, with 7 positions matching TRBD2. J lost 4 bases, V lost 4 bases, and 10 bases had no gene match. The CDR3 loop spans 15 amino acids. CDR1 is SGHNT and CDR2 is YYREEE in the germline V gene (reference sequence). The sequenced CDR3 bases are TGTGCCAGCAGCCTGGGAGGGGTTGGGTCAGAGACC. This encodes CASSLGGVGSET. The whole CDR3 sequence is CASSLGGVGSETQYF.

This clone showed up many times. The missing CDR3 end, 3 residues past where the read stops, is filled in from the germline J gene. This chain uses TRBV7-6 with TRBJ2-1, with 7 bases fitting TRBD1. The CDR3 loop spans 14 amino acids. V shed 5 bases, J shed 9 bases, and the junction held 10 bases outside the gene matches. From germline, CDR1 is SGHVS and CDR2 FNYEAQ. The sequenced CDR3 bases are TGTGCCAGCAGCCGGGACAGAGCCCGGGGTGAG. This sequence encodes CASSRDRARGE. The CDR3 in its entirety is CASSRDRARGEQFF.

Of note for this clone: The read comes to an end 3 residues before the CDR3 does, leaving the germline J gene to fill in the end. The rearrangement joins TRBV6-4 to TRBJ1-5; D not resolved. The V end was cut by 2 bases, the J end by 4 bases, with 6 bases between. Germline CDR1 reads MRHNA; CDR2 reads SNTAGT. The CDR3 sequence is 13 residues long. The CDR3 DNA, read in part, is TGTGCCAGCAGTGACCAGTTGAATCAGCCC. The encoded protein is CASSDQLNQP. The CDR3 in its entirety is CASSDQLNQPQHF.

This clone was counted ten times or more. The missing CDR3 end, 3 residues past where the read stops, is filled in from the germline J gene. The chain recombines TRBV10-3 with TRBJ1-1, with D hard to call. Germline V CDR1 and CDR2: ENHRY, SYGVKD. V lost 6 bases and J lost 0, with 14 bases in between. CDR3 size: 15 residues. CDR3 residues: CAISPLTKMNTEAFF. Incomplete CDR3 DNA: TGTGCCATCAGCCCCCTGACAAAAATGAACACTGAA.

This clone was seen many times. The read halts 3 residues ahead of the CDR3 end, with the missing end drawn from the germline J gene. This rearrangement joins TRBV2 to TRBJ2-3; 8 nucleotides line up with TRBD2. This CDR3 is built from 13 residues. The J segment lost 2 bases and the V segment lost 7 bases, leaving 2 bases of the junction unmatched. Looked up from germline, CDR1 is SNHLY and CDR2 is FYNNEI. The covered CDR3 bases are TGTGCCAGCAAGCGGGAGTCCACAGATACG. Encoded protein: CASKRESTDT. The full CDR3 sequence reads CASKRESTDTQYF.

This clone was detected ten times or more. The observed sequence ends 3 residues before the CDR3 terminus, with the missing tail filled in from the germline J gene. The chain is built from TRBV10-3 and TRBJ2-5; TRBD2 matches 11 bases. CDR1 and CDR2 from the germline V gene are ENHRY and SYGVKD. The CDR3 consists of 13 residues. V lost 10 bases and J lost 4; bases outside the gene matches: 5. The covered CDR3 bases are TGTGCCACGGCGACTAGCGGGACAGAGACC. Encoded protein: CATATSGTET. The full CDR3 sequence reads CATATSGTETQYF.

At least ten counts were recorded for this clone. Sequencing ends 3 residues short of the CDR3 end; the germline J gene provides the rest. The J gene is TRBJ2-7, the V gene TRBV20-1, with D tentatively TRBD2 (5 bases). Trimming removed 6 bases at V and 2 bases at J, with 20 bases between. The germline gives CDR1 DFQATT, CDR2 SNEGSKA (reference sequence). The CDR3 runs 15 residues. CDR3 sequence reads: CSAQPDSLGTYEQYF. Incomplete CDR3 DNA: TGCAGTGCACAACCGGACTCCCTTGGAACCTACGAG.

This clone was seen many times. The sequence runs out 3 residues before the end of the CDR3; the remainder is reconstructed from the germline J gene. The rearrangement joins TRBV7-3 to TRBJ2-1, with no clear D. Germline V gene sequence: CDR1 SGHTA, CDR2 FQGTGA. V shed 2 bases and J shed 2 bases, with 10 bases lying between them. The CDR3 loop spans 15 amino acids. CDR3 protein: CASSLLGGPYNEQFF. CDR3 DNA, as far as it was read: TGTGCCAGCAGCTTACTTGGCGGCCCCTACAATGAG.

This clone was counted many times. The read falls 3 residues short of the CDR3 end, and the missing part is taken from the germline J gene. The rearrangement links TRBV12-3 or TRBV12-4 to TRBJ1-4; D is possibly TRBD1 (5 bases). This CDR3 region has 13 residues. Trimming stripped 8 bases from V and 8 bases from J, with 15 bases between. The CDR3 loop is CASAWAGSEKLFF. The sequenced part of the CDR3 DNA is TGTGCCAGCGCCTGGGCAGGGAGCGAAAAA.

In regard to this clone: Read sequence stops 3 residues before the CDR3 end, and the germline J gene provides the missing end. The chain joins TRBV19 to TRBJ1-2; tentatively, D is TRBD1 (5 bases). The V end lost 3 bases, the J end lost 0 bases, and 17 bases lay between the germline ends. Germline V gene data show CDR1 as LNHDA and CDR2 as SQIVND (reference sequence). The CDR3 loop spans 17 amino acids. The DNA read from the CDR3 is TGTGCCAGTAGTATCGCCCTCATGACAGCTCCTAACTATGGC. It yields the protein CASSIALMTAPNYG. The full-length CDR3 reads as CASSIALMTAPNYGYTF. The whole variable domain, remainder taken from reference TRBV19 and TRBJ1-2, is DGGITQSPKYLFRKEGQNVTLSCEQNLNHDAMYWYRQDPGQGLRLIYYSQIVNDFQKGDIAEGYSVSREKKESFPLTVTSAQKNPTAFYLCASSIALMTAPNYGYTFGSGTRLTVV.

The sample holds many counts of this clone. The sequenced fragment ends 3 residues before the CDR3 boundary, so the rest is inferred from the germline J gene. The gene calls are TRBV6-2 or TRBV6-3 and TRBJ2-7; 7 nucleotides align to TRBD2. There are 15 residues in the CDR3. Germline loops: CDR1 MNHEY, CDR2 SVGEGT. V gave up 5 bases and J gave up 4 bases; unmatched junction bases: 11. This CDR3 is CASSNTGTIIYEQYF. The part of the CDR3 DNA that was read is TGTGCCAGCAGTAATACCGGGACTATTATTTACGAG.

This clone was seen a handful of times. The covered CDR3 bases are TGTGCCAGCAGCCCGGGGGAGGGCTACCAAGAGACC. The encoded protein is CASSPGEGYQET. The CDR3 in full is CASSPGEGYQETQYF. V is TRBV7-9 and J is TRBJ2-5; 7 bases agree with TRBD2. Read coverage stops 3 residues before the CDR3 terminus; the germline J gene supplies the remainder. The V segment lost 5 bases and the J segment 0 bases; nucleotides outside the gene matches: 6. This CDR3 spans 15 amino acids. Germline CDR1 and CDR2: SEHNR and FQNEAQ (reference sequence).

This clone has at least ten counts. The CDR3 is cut off 3 residues early in the read; its end comes from the germline J gene. The rearrangement uses TRBV10-3 and TRBJ2-5, with a weak D call TRBD1 (6 bases). This CDR3 spans 13 amino acids. Germline assignment: CDR1 ENHRY and CDR2 SYGVKD. V was shortened by 3 bases and J by 5 bases, with 10 bases between the two germline ends. The CDR3 here is CAISDGGAETQYF. The covered CDR3 bases are TGTGCCATCAGTGATGGGGGCGCGGAGACC.